Following are 19 T cell receptor beta chains from one sample sequenced in a study of Ad26.COV2.S vaccination and SARS-CoV-2 variants. Treatment denoted: 15 to 20 received Ad26.COV2.S at low or high dose, single or two shots; about 5 received placebo; per-sample allocation not given. Samples were taken on day 63 after the first vaccine or placebo injection. The repertoire was sequenced with immunoSEQ multiplex PCR; TCRdb's copy has only in-frame clones and lacks some. The repertoire includes around 450,000 clones, 85% to 90% of them detected once, and over 2.5% sits in the top ten. The sequencing used peripheral blood, collected in a trial of Ad26.COV2.S vaccine versus placebo. Receptors originate from a person aged 18-65 years who received the Ad26.COV2.S COVID-19 vaccine or a placebo.

The rearrangement links TRBV27 to TRBJ2-5, with 7 bases lining up with TRBD2. The CDR3 spans 15 residues. V dropped 3 bases and J dropped 4; count of bases not matched to a gene: 8. Germline values: CDR1 MNHEY, CDR2 SMNVEV (reference sequence). The CDR3 DNA follows: TGTGCCAGCAGTTTGACCACGGGGGGAGGAGAGACCCAGTACTTC. Its protein is CASSLTTGGGETQYF.

The chain recombines TRBV5-8 with TRBJ2-3; 8 bases map to TRBD2. The CDR3 covers 14 residues. Germline CDR1 and CDR2: SGHTS and YDEGEE. Trimming took 6 bases from V and 5 from J; bases not matched to a gene: 8. CDR3 DNA sequence: TGTGCCAGCACCCCCGGGAGGGGAGTAGATACGCAGTATTTT. It translates to CASTPGRGVDTQYF.

V usage is TRBV15 and J usage is TRBJ2-3, with D hard to call. The CDR3 consists of 14 residues. V lost 0 bases and J lost 3, with 7 bases in between. The V gene's germline CDR1 is LNHNV and CDR2 YYDKDF (reference sequence). The CDR3, as DNA: TGTGCCACCAGCAGAGATTTGGAAACAGATACGCAGTATTTT. This gives the protein CATSRDLETDTQYF.

The gene calls are TRBV7-2 and TRBJ2-7; D assignment may be TRBD1 or TRBD2 (5 bases each). This CDR3 comprises 14 residues. Germline V gene lookup returns CDR1 SGHTA and CDR2 FQGNSA. V was shortened by 5 bases and J by 7 bases, with 18 bases between the two germline ends. For the CDR3, the DNA is TGTGCCAGCAGCATCTGGGACGGTAACTTAGAGCAGTACTTC. Protein product: CASSIWDGNLEQYF.

The V call is TRBV4-2, the J call TRBJ1-1; D gene uncertain. CDR3 length equals 16 residues. Germline V CDR1 and CDR2: LGHNA, YNFKEQ. V lost 3 bases and J 2 bases, leaving 16 bases between the germline ends. The CDR3 DNA is TGTGCCAGCAGCCATTGGGTAAATACAGAAAACACTGAAGCTTTCTTT. This sequence encodes CASSHWVNTENTEAFF.

V and J are TRBV10-3 and TRBJ2-7, with 8 bases lining up with TRBD2. Unmatched junction bases numbered 5, after V lost 2 bases and J lost 2 bases. This CDR3 spans 15 amino acids. Germline-derived CDR1 and CDR2 are ENHRY and SYGVKD. The CDR3 DNA reads as TGTGCCATCAGTGAGGGAGCGGGGGAGACCTACGAGCAGTACTTC. It encodes CAISEGAGETYEQYF.

V usage is TRBV4-3 and J usage is TRBJ2-3; D not certain. The V gene's germline CDR1 is LGHNA and CDR2 YSLEER. The CDR3 contains 13 residues. The V end lost 1 base, the J end lost 7 bases, and 9 bases lay between the germline ends. This CDR3 reads CASSQGAVYTQYF. The CDR3 nucleotides read TGCGCCAGCAGCCAAGGAGCTGTGTATACGCAGTATTTT.

This clone was detected only a few times. J is TRBJ1-1 and V is TRBV10-3, with no clear D. Trimming cost V 5 bases and J 1 base, with 5 bases left between them. The CDR3 covers 12 residues. Germline V gives CDR1 ENHRY, CDR2 SYGVKD. The CDR3 bases are TGTGCCATCAGTCGTGAGAACACTGAAGCTTTCTTT. It is translated as CAISRENTEAFF.

This rearrangement joins TRBV12-3 or TRBV12-4 to TRBJ1-1; no clear D gene. Trimming took 6 bases from V and 11 from J, leaving 16 bases between them. The CDR3 totals 12 residues. The CDR3 DNA follows: TGTGCCAGCAGCCGGACGTATGTTGAGGCTTTCTTT. It codes for CASSRTYVEAFF.

The chain carries TRBV4-3 and TRBJ2-2; 8 positions match TRBD2. The length of the CDR3 is 17 residues. CDR1 is LGHNA, CDR2 YSLEER, per germline. V lost 3 bases and J lost 5; bases outside the gene matches: 11. This chain's CDR3 is CASSHLLFSGVTGELFF. DNA for the CDR3: TGCGCCAGCAGCCACTTGTTGTTTAGCGGGGTAACCGGGGAGCTGTTTTTT.

CDR3 protein: CASSQWQGDNSPLHF. The CDR3 DNA follows: TGTGCCAGCAGCCAATGGCAGGGGGACAATTCACCCCTCCACTTT. The chain carries TRBV3-1 (or the pseudogene TRBV3-2) and TRBJ1-6, with 7 bases fitting TRBD1. With V trimmed by 2 bases and J by 7 bases, 5 bases remained unmatched. This CDR3 spans 15 amino acids. Germline V lookup: CDR1 LGHDT, CDR2 YNNKEL (reference sequence).

J is TRBJ1-1 and V is TRBV6-2 or TRBV6-3; TRBD1 might be the D (6 bases). CDR1 and CDR2 from the germline V gene are MNHEY and SVGEGT. The CDR3 totals 13 residues. V lost 5 bases, J lost 5 bases, and 12 bases lay in between. As DNA, the CDR3 is TGTGCCAGCAGTCCAACAGGGCGGACTGAAGCTTTCTTT. This translates into CASSPTGRTEAFF.

The V and J genes are TRBV5-1 and TRBJ1-4; maybe TRBD1 (6 bases). The CDR3 has 16 residues. Per germline, CDR1 SGHRS and CDR2 YFSETQ. With 7 bases removed from V and 4 bases from J, the gap between germline ends came to 20 bases. The CDR3 DNA follows: TGCGCCAGCCGACCGCTCGGGGGCCCCCTTAATGAAAAACTGTTTTTT. It translates to CASRPLGGPLNEKLFF.

The chain employs TRBV3-1 (or the pseudogene TRBV3-2) and TRBJ1-2, with a tentative D call TRBD1 (5 bases). CDR1 and CDR2 from the germline V gene are LGHDT and YNNKEL (reference sequence). Deletions cut 1 base from V and 9 bases from J, with 15 bases between. The CDR3 sequence is 14 residues long. This CDR3 reads CASSQVGRESSYTF. In nucleotides, the CDR3 is TGTGCCAGCAGCCAAGTTGGCAGGGAAAGTAGCTACACCTTC.

This chain joins TRBV30 and TRBJ2-5, with 10 bases matching TRBD2. V lost 0 bases to trimming and J lost 9 bases; unmatched junction nucleotides: 10. Per germline, CDR1 GTSNPN and CDR2 SVGIG (reference sequence). This CDR3 comprises 15 residues. The CDR3 is CAWSVAVAGGPPQYF. In nucleotides, the CDR3 is TGTGCCTGGAGTGTAGCTGTAGCGGGGGGCCCCCCCCAGTACTTC.

The genes are TRBV11-2 and TRBJ1-6; no clear D gene. Germline values: CDR1 SGHAT, CDR2 FQNNGV. The CDR3 has 15 amino acids. Trimming took off 0 bases at V and 6 bases at J, with 9 bases between the two ends. The CDR3: CASSLEQQTNSPLHF. Written as DNA, the CDR3 is TGTGCCAGCAGCTTAGAGCAGCAAACTAATTCACCCCTCCACTTT.

The chain combines TRBV7-2 with TRBJ2-7, with TRBD1 matching over 7 bases. Germline CDR1 SGHTA, CDR2 FQGNSA. The V and J ends lost 5 bases and 6 bases, in that order; junction bases with no gene match: 7. This CDR3 has 13 residues. The CDR3 loop reads CASSPTRTGEQYF. In DNA form, the CDR3 reads TGTGCCAGCAGCCCCACCCGGACAGGCGAGCAGTACTTC.

This clone was recorded only once. This sequence joins TRBV30 and TRBJ2-2; D is uncertain. V gave up 0 bases and J gave up 2 bases, with 7 bases separating them. The CDR3 spans 14 residues. The germline V gene encodes CDR1 GTSNPN and CDR2 SVGIG (reference sequence). For the CDR3, the DNA is TGTGCCTGGAGTGTCTGGGCTAACACCGGGGAGCTGTTTTTT. This codes for CAWSVWANTGELFF.

V usage is TRBV6-6 and J usage is TRBJ1-2; TRBD1 matches at 7 bases. Per germline, CDR1 MNHNY and CDR2 SVGAGI (reference sequence). This CDR3 contains 14 residues. V dropped 2 bases and J dropped 8; count of bases not matched to a gene: 8. For the CDR3, the DNA is TGTGCCAGCAGTTACACCGACAGGGTTGGGGGCTACACCTTC. This sequence encodes CASSYTDRVGGYTF.